These 23 T cell receptor beta chains were sequenced from one sample in a study of cytomegalovirus exposure and HLA in healthy donors. The PCR employed 60 Vbeta primers together with 13 Jbeta primers. Data came from immunoSEQ multiplex PCR; TCRdb stores just in-frame clones and leaves some out. The sample contains approximately 100,000 clones, 80% to 85% of which appear only once. The source material was PBMCs. These receptors all stem from a woman aged 25 to 39 in good health and CMV-seronegative.

The gene calls are TRBV15 and TRBJ2-1; TRBD1 aligns across 7 bases. This CDR3 is 14 amino acids long. The V gene's germline CDR1 is LNHNV and CDR2 YYDKDF (reference sequence). Trimming cost V 8 bases and J 10 bases; bases outside gene matches: 14. The CDR3 loop reads CATRETQGSREQFF. The CDR3 bases are TGTGCCACCCGAGAAACACAGGGGTCGAGGGAGCAGTTCTTC.

This clone has a single count. This chain connects TRBV6-6 to TRBJ2-7, with 9 bases fitting TRBD1. V lost 3 bases and J lost 5; bases outside the gene matches: 11. Germline V CDR1 and CDR2: MNHNY, SVGAGI (reference sequence). This CDR3 has 16 residues. CDR3 nucleotide sequence: TGTGCCAGCAGTTATTTTGTCGGGGGGACAGGGAACGAGCAGTACTTC. This gives the protein CASSYFVGGTGNEQYF.

The chain uses TRBV28 and TRBJ2-3; 13 nucleotides match TRBD2. With V trimmed by 1 base and J by 7 bases, 8 bases remained unmatched. In germline, CDR1 is MDHEN, CDR2 SYDVKM. CDR3 length equals 17 residues. The CDR3 region is CASSLSRGLAGRHTQYF. Written as DNA, the CDR3 is TGTGCCAGCAGTTTATCCCGGGGACTAGCGGGACGGCATACGCAGTATTTT.

In this sample, this clone turned up a few times. The gene calls are TRBV30 and TRBJ1-1, with D unclear. V was pared by 7 bases and J by 5 bases, with 17 bases between. CDR1 GTSNPN and CDR2 SVGIG come from the germline V gene (reference sequence). The CDR3 totals 13 residues. CDR3: CASSPRERTEAFF. CDR3 sequence (DNA): TGTGCCTCCTCACCGCGCGAGAGGACTGAAGCTTTCTTT.

This sequence joins TRBV21-1 and TRBJ2-5; the listed D gene, TRBD1, was not tested against the DNA. TRBV21-1 is tagged as a pseudogene. The CDR3 totals 14 residues. Here the CDR3 reads CASMKLCTEETQYF. CDR3 coding DNA: TGTGCCAGCATGAAATTGTGCACAGAGGAGACCCAGTACTTC.

This chain's CDR3 is CASIIREGPDEQFF. The CDR3 coding sequence is TGTGCCAGCATCATCCGGGAGGGGCCCGATGAGCAGTTCTTC. The V gene is TRBV6-1, the J gene TRBJ2-1, with 8 bases identical to TRBD2. Germline V gives CDR1 MNHNS, CDR2 SASEGT. V lost 7 bases to trimming and J lost 8 bases; unmatched junction nucleotides: 10. The CDR3 loop spans 14 amino acids.

The CDR3 DNA reads TGTGCCTGGAGTGTCCGGTATAGCGGGAGGGCCAAGACAGATACGCAGTATTTT. Amino acid sequence: CAWSVRYSGRAKTDTQYF. The rearrangement uses TRBV30 and TRBJ2-3, with 11 positions matching TRBD2. Losses at the gene ends were 0 bases for V and 3 bases for J; bases not matched to a gene: 11. The CDR3 consists of 18 residues. Per the germline V gene, CDR1 is GTSNPN and CDR2 is SVGIG (reference sequence).

The CDR3 DNA sequence: TGTGCCAGCGGGCTGGGGGGTTATAGCAATCAGCCCCAGCATTTT. Its protein is CASGLGGYSNQPQHF. The rearrangement links TRBV2 to TRBJ1-5, with D possibly being TRBD1 (5 bases). The germline V gene encodes CDR1 SNHLY and CDR2 FYNNEI. With 8 bases removed from V and 0 bases from J, the gap between germline ends came to 14 bases. The CDR3 consists of 15 residues.

This sequence joins TRBV4-1 and TRBJ2-3; 10 bases line up with TRBD1. The V segment lost 4 bases and the J segment 4 bases; nucleotides outside the gene matches: 14. Per the germline V gene, CDR1 is MGHRA and CDR2 is YSYEKL. This CDR3 spans 18 amino acids. Written as DNA, the CDR3 is TGCGCCAGCAGCCCACACTTCCTGGGACAGGGGATCGCAGATACGCAGTATTTT. Its translation: CASSPHFLGQGIADTQYF.

This clone was picked up one time. This rearrangement joins TRBV19 to TRBJ1-2; D gene unclear. The germline CDR1 and CDR2 sequences are LNHDA and SQIVND (reference sequence). The CDR3 runs to 13 residues. With 2 bases removed from V and 1 base from J, the gap between germline ends came to 5 bases. The CDR3 is CASSIMYNYGYTF. Here the CDR3 DNA reads TGTGCCAGTAGTATAATGTATAACTATGGCTACACCTTC.

In this sample, this clone turned up once. The rearrangement uses TRBV5-6 and TRBJ2-7; weak D call: TRBD2 (6 bases). Trimming stripped 0 bases from V and 3 bases from J, with 10 bases between. Germline V gene data show CDR1 as SGHDT and CDR2 as YYEEEE. The CDR3 is made up of 14 amino acids. For the CDR3, the DNA is TGTGCCAGCAGCTTGGGGGGGGACTTCTACGAGCAGTACTTC. It encodes CASSLGGDFYEQYF.

This clone was seen once. The chain combines TRBV11-2 with TRBJ2-7, with D perhaps matching TRBD1 (5 bases). Germline CDR1 is SGHAT and CDR2 is FQNNGV. The CDR3 loop spans 14 amino acids. V was clipped by 4 bases and J by 2 bases, with 12 bases between them. CDR3 residues: CASSSPKGPYEQYF. As DNA, the CDR3 is TGTGCCAGCAGCTCTCCTAAGGGGCCCTACGAGCAGTACTTC.

The chain uses TRBV7-9 and TRBJ2-7; D is possibly TRBD1 (6 bases). The CDR3 runs to 12 residues. CDR1 and CDR2 from the germline V gene are SEHNR and FQNEAQ (reference sequence). Trimming cost V 6 bases and J 9 bases, with 15 bases left between them. The DNA for the CDR3 is TGTGCCAGCAGTCAGACAGGATGGGGGCAGTACTTC. As protein: CASSQTGWGQYF.

The V and J genes are TRBV29-1 and TRBJ2-7, with 13 bases lining up with TRBD2. Germline loops: CDR1 SQVTM, CDR2 ANQGSEA. The J segment lost 2 bases and the V segment lost 6 bases, leaving 16 bases of the junction unmatched. The CDR3 extends over 18 amino acids. CDR3: CSVAPPPGTSGMTYEQYF. CDR3 bases: TGCAGCGTCGCACCCCCTCCCGGGACTAGCGGGATGACCTACGAGCAGTACTTC.

This chain links TRBV7-9 with TRBJ2-7, with a tentative D call TRBD1 (6 bases). The V end was cut by 6 bases, the J end by 2 bases, with 11 bases between. The CDR3 runs 13 residues. CDR1 and CDR2 from the germline V gene are SEHNR and FQNEAQ (reference sequence). CDR3 DNA: TGTGCCAGCAGAAGGACAGATACCTACGAGCAGTACTTC. Amino acids: CASRRTDTYEQYF. Looking up the rest from reference TRBV7-9 and TRBJ2-7 gives the full variable domain: DTGVSQNPRHKITKRGQNVTFRCDPISEHNRLYWYRQTLGQGPEFLTYFQNEAQLEKSRLLSDRFSAERPKGSFSTLEIQRTEQGDSAMYLCASRRTDTYEQYFGPGTRLTVT.

This clone was detected once. The chain links TRBV7-9 to TRBJ2-2; tentative D call: TRBD1 (5 bases). CDR3 length: 14 amino acids. Looked up from germline, CDR1 is SEHNR and CDR2 is FQNEAQ (reference sequence). Deletions cut 4 bases from V and 3 bases from J, with 9 bases between. The CDR3 is CASSSPTDTGELFF. The CDR3 DNA reads as TGTGCCAGCAGCTCCCCGACAGACACCGGGGAGCTGTTTTTT.

This chain links TRBV27 with TRBJ2-3; 10 bases are shared with TRBD1. The length of the CDR3 is 14 residues. Germline loops: CDR1 MNHEY, CDR2 SMNVEV (reference sequence). V lost 7 bases and J lost 4; bases outside the gene matches: 5. In DNA, the CDR3 is TGTGCCAGCAACCAGGGGACAGGGGCAGATACGCAGTATTTT. Translated: CASNQGTGADTQYF.

V gene TRBV2 combines with J gene TRBJ2-1; 8 nucleotides match TRBD2. V lost 8 bases and J lost 3; bases outside the gene matches: 12. This CDR3 comprises 16 residues. CDR1 is SNHLY, CDR2 FYNNEI, per germline. The CDR3 sequence: CASGHVPGLGYNEQFF. In DNA form, the CDR3 reads TGTGCCAGCGGGCACGTTCCGGGACTAGGCTACAATGAGCAGTTCTTC. Based on the CDR3 plus reference TRBV2 and TRBJ2-1, the full variable domain is EPEVTQTPSHQVTQMGQEVILRCVPISNHLYFYWYRQILGQKVEFLVSFYNNEISEKSEIFDDQFSVERPDGSNFTLKIRSTKLEDSAMYFCASGHVPGLGYNEQFFGPGTRLTVL.

The chain combines TRBV7-2 with TRBJ2-5; D gene ambiguous. CDR1 is SGHTA and CDR2 is FQGNSA in the germline V gene. The CDR3 runs 15 residues. Between the trimmed V and J ends, which lost 2 bases and 4 bases, there was a span of 14 bases. CDR3 DNA sequence: TGTGCCAGCAGCTTAATCCCCGGGTTGGGAGAGACCCAGTACTTC. This codes for CASSLIPGLGETQYF.

The rearrangement joins TRBV7-9 to TRBJ2-7, with D maybe TRBD2 (6 bases). V was pared by 5 bases and J by 4 bases, with 12 bases between. The germline V gene has CDR1 SEHNR and CDR2 FQNEAQ (reference sequence). The CDR3 runs 13 residues. The chain's CDR3 is CASSVEGGYEQYF. CDR3 nucleotide sequence: TGTGCCAGCAGCGTGGAGGGTGGGTACGAGCAGTACTTC.

The V call is TRBV19, the J call TRBJ2-7; 8 bases map to TRBD2. The CDR3 has 15 amino acids. CDR1 and CDR2 (germline): LNHDA, SQIVND (reference sequence). Unmatched junction bases numbered 9, after V lost 3 bases and J lost 5 bases. CDR3: CASSIRAGGVDEQYF. The CDR3 bases are TGTGCCAGTAGTATTAGGGCGGGAGGAGTCGACGAGCAGTACTTC.

As to this clone: A read error may produce the germline difference seen at one junction end. V gene TRBV7-9 combines with J gene TRBJ2-7; 7 nucleotides agree with TRBD2. CDR1 is SEHNR, CDR2 FQNEAQ, per germline (reference sequence). CDR3 size: 17 residues. CDR3 sequence reads: CSSSLGAGGRRTYEQYF. The CDR3 bases are TGTTCCAGCAGCTTAGGTGCGGGCGGGAGACGAACCTACGAGCAGTACTTC. Supplemented by reference TRBV7-9 and TRBJ2-7, the full variable domain reads DTGVSQNPRHKITKRGQNVTFRCDPISEHNRLYWYRQTLGQGPEFLTYFQNEAQLEKSRLLSDRFSAERPKGSFSTLEIQRTEQGDSAMYLCSSSLGAGGRRTYEQYFGPGTRLTVT.

The V call is TRBV29-1, the J call TRBJ1-1; D gene ambiguous. This CDR3 comprises 12 residues. The germline V and J ends were trimmed by 4 bases and 3 bases, with 9 bases remaining between them. The V gene's germline CDR1 is SQVTM and CDR2 ANQGSEA. The CDR3 DNA sequence: TGCAGCGTTGGAAGTCGGGACACTGAAGCTTTCTTT. Translated: CSVGSRDTEAFF.